What follows is one T cell receptor beta chain and its context. The sample comes from a study of blood T cell repertoires in COVID-19. Germline values: CDR1 WSHSY, CDR2 SAAADI. Deletions cut 8 bases from V and 4 bases from J, with 11 bases between. CDR3 length: 12 amino acids. The table came from immunoSEQ multiplex PCR; TCRdb's copy has only in-frame clones and leaves some out. The repertoire holds approximately 150,000 clones, more than 75% seen once, with approximately 2.1% in the top ten. Input material: peripheral blood. This TCR derives from a man aged 45-65 years who had recovered from COVID-19. This sequence joins TRBV10-2 and TRBJ2-5, with D possibly being TRBD1 (5 bases). The CDR3 loop reads CASGARGETQYF. The CDR3 coding sequence is TGCGCCAGCGGGGCCAGAGGAGAGACCCAGTACTTC.